A selection of T cell receptor beta chains follows, all from one sample in a study of blood T cell repertoires in COVID-19. Profiling relied on immunoSEQ multiplex PCR, and the TCRdb table lists in-frame clones only, not all of them. The table has some 54,000 clones, around four fifths seen once. Source material: peripheral blood. These receptors came from a man between 70 and 80 years old with active COVID-19. The CDR3 runs from the conserved cysteine through the conserved F or W. D genes are given only for firm matches. A clone size is listed for some rows: how often the clone was seen (once, few, many), or a class if it is expanded.

size,D,V,J,CDR3,DNA
NA,TRBD1,TRBV3-1/TRBV3-2,TRBJ2-3,CASSQTGGWVDTQYF,TGTGCCAGCAGTCAAACAGGGGGCTGGGTAGATACGCAGTATTTT
NA,TRBD1,TRBV28,TRBJ1-2,CAGGRGTGGGLRSYGYTF,TGTGCCGGGGGCCGTGGGACAGGGGGCGGACTGAGGTCCTATGGCTACACCTTC
NA,TRBD1,TRBV29-1,TRBJ2-5,CSENRGANSETQYF,TGCAGCGAGAACAGGGGGGCGAATTCAGAGACCCAGTACTTC
NA,TRBD1,TRBV7-2,TRBJ1-2,CASSSRTGGNYGYTF,TGTGCCAGCAGCTCTAGGACAGGGGGCAACTATGGCTACACCTTC
once,NA,TRBV7-9,TRBJ1-6,CASSSTAGTWGRYSPLHF,TGTGCCAGCAGCTCAACCGCAGGGACTTGGGGGAGGTATTCACCCCTCCACTTT
NA,NA,TRBV5-6,TRBJ2-2,CASSPQTNTGELFF,TGTGCCAGCAGCCCCCAGACGAACACCGGGGAGCTGTTTTTT
NA,NA,TRBV10-2,TRBJ2-7,CASSEGLNLYEQYF,TGCGCCAGCAGTGAAGGACTGAACCTCTACGAGCAGTACTTC
NA,NA,TRBV5-1,TRBJ1-4,CASSLGQVNEKLFF,TGCGCCAGCAGCTTGGGGCAGGTTAATGAAAAACTGTTTTTT
NA,TRBD1,TRBV5-1,TRBJ1-2,CASSLVSGDRGGYTF,TGCGCCAGCAGCTTGGTTTCCGGGGACAGAGGGGGCTACACCTTC
NA,NA,TRBV28,TRBJ1-3,CASTKTGSSGNTIYF,TGTGCCAGCACCAAAACAGGATCCTCTGGAAACACCATATATTTT
NA,TRBD1,TRBV27,TRBJ1-6,CASRGQGQISPLHF,TGTGCCAGCAGAGGACAGGGGCAAATTTCACCCCTCCACTTT
NA,NA,TRBV19,TRBJ1-5,CASSLGGGGTQPQHF,TGTGCCAGTAGTTTGGGTGGGGGGGGCACTCAGCCCCAGCATTTT
NA,NA,TRBV24-1,TRBJ1-1,CATQGGMNTEAFF,TGTGCCACCCAAGGGGGAATGAACACTGAAGCTTTCTTT
NA,NA,TRBV30,TRBJ2-1,CAWSVSGTYNEQFF,TGTGCCTGGAGTGTAAGCGGAACCTACAATGAGCAGTTCTTC
NA,NA,TRBV5-4,TRBJ1-1,CASSLGASVNTEAFF,TGTGCCAGCAGCTTGGGGGCTTCGGTGAACACTGAAGCTTTCTTT
NA,NA,TRBV19,TRBJ2-1,CASKGSSGSYNEQFF,TGTGCCAGTAAAGGATCCTCGGGCTCCTACAATGAGCAGTTCTTC
once,NA,TRBV30,TRBJ1-5,CAWSGDISQPQHF,TGTGCCTGGAGTGGGGACATAAGTCAGCCCCAGCATTTT
NA,NA,TRBV7-8,TRBJ2-7,CASSLERGDISYEQYF,TGTGCCAGCAGCTTAGAGCGAGGGGACATCTCCTACGAGCAGTACTTC
few,TRBD2,TRBV6-2/TRBV6-3,TRBJ2-7,CASSYARLAASYEQYF,TGTGCCAGCAGTTACGCGAGACTAGCGGCATCCTACGAGCAGTACTTC
few,NA,TRBV2,TRBJ2-1,CASSDGAYNEQFF,TGTGCCAGCAGTGACGGGGCCTACAATGAGCAGTTCTTC
NA,NA,TRBV12-3/TRBV12-4,TRBJ2-7,CASSLEQPYEQYF,TGTGCCAGCAGTTTGGAGCAGCCCTACGAGCAGTACTTC
once,TRBD1,TRBV27,TRBJ2-7,CASSYRGGETYEQYF,TGTGCCAGCAGTTACAGAGGGGGCGAGACCTACGAGCAGTACTTC
NA,TRBD2,TRBV5-4,TRBJ2-7,CASTLAGSSYEQYF,TGTGCCAGTACCCTAGCGGGGAGCTCCTACGAGCAGTACTTC
NA,TRBD1,TRBV5-1,TRBJ1-2,CASSLDPGQGERGGYTF,TGCGCCAGCAGCTTGGACCCCGGACAGGGCGAACGGGGAGGCTACACCTTC
NA,TRBD2,TRBV3-1/TRBV3-2,TRBJ2-7,CASSQAGMSGKGEQYF,TGTGCCAGCAGCCAAGCGGGTATGAGCGGGAAGGGCGAGCAGTACTTC
NA,TRBD1,TRBV18,TRBJ1-2,CASSPTSSTGGLDTF,TGTGCCAGCTCACCGACCTCATCGACAGGGGGCCTTGACACCTTC
NA,TRBD1,TRBV9,TRBJ1-2,CASSAGQGSGYGYTF,TGTGCCAGCAGCGCAGGACAGGGGTCGGGCTATGGCTACACCTTC
NA,NA,TRBV4-1,TRBJ2-3,CASSQAEGRGTDTQYF,TGCGCCAGCAGCCAAGCAGAGGGTCGGGGCACAGATACGCAGTATTTT
NA,NA,TRBV12-3/TRBV12-4,TRBJ1-3,CASRDSGNTIYF,TGTGCCAGTAGAGACTCTGGAAACACCATATATTTT
NA,NA,TRBV5-5,TRBJ1-2,CASSLAGTLTGYTF,TGTGCCAGCAGCTTGGCTGGGACACTTACTGGCTACACCTTC
NA,TRBD1,TRBV2,TRBJ1-3,CASSAGTGKRNTIYF,TGTGCCAGCAGTGCCGGGACAGGAAAAAGAAACACCATATATTTT
NA,TRBD1,TRBV4-2,TRBJ2-5,CASSQPGQGAKTQYF,TGTGCCAGCAGCCAGCCGGGACAGGGGGCCAAGACCCAGTACTTC
NA,NA,TRBV6-5,TRBJ1-6,CASSSRAYNSPLHF,TGTGCCAGCAGTTCGAGGGCCTATAATTCACCCCTCCACTTT
NA,NA,TRBV5-6,TRBJ2-2,CASSSLSANTGELFF,TGTGCCAGCAGCTCCCTCAGCGCGAACACCGGGGAGCTGTTTTTT
NA,NA,TRBV7-9,TRBJ2-7,CASANRGGIYEQYF,TGTGCCAGCGCGAACAGGGGGGGGATCTACGAGCAGTACTTC
few,NA,TRBV7-9,TRBJ1-6,CASSLGGNSPLHF,TGTGCCAGCAGCCTAGGAGGAAATTCACCCCTCCACTTT
NA,TRBD1,TRBV5-6,TRBJ2-1,CASSLFGSTAGTGGFEQFF,TGTGCCAGCAGCTTGTTCGGCTCCACGGCCGGGACAGGGGGCTTTGAGCAGTTCTTC
once,NA,TRBV5-1,TRBJ1-5,CASSLGTGYSNQPQHF,TGCGCCAGCAGCTTGGGTACAGGGTATAGCAATCAGCCCCAGCATTTT
NA,NA,TRBV9,TRBJ2-3,CASSVAVSTDTQYF,TGTGCCAGCAGCGTAGCGGTCAGCACAGATACGCAGTATTTT
few,TRBD1,TRBV27,TRBJ1-6,CASSNQGASSYNSPLHF,TGTGCCAGCAGTAACCAGGGGGCCAGCTCCTATAATTCACCCCTCCACTTT
NA,TRBD2,TRBV7-9,TRBJ2-1,CASSSREGGVSYNEQFF,TGTGCCAGCAGCTCCCGGGAGGGGGGGGTCTCCTACAATGAGCAGTTCTTC
few,TRBD2,TRBV5-4,TRBJ2-1,CASRNPGLAGLREQFF,TGTGCCAGCAGAAACCCGGGACTAGCGGGGTTACGAGAGCAGTTCTTC
NA,TRBD1,TRBV5-1,TRBJ2-1,CASSLAGQGSLDEQFF,TGCGCCAGCAGCTTGGCAGGACAGGGGTCGCTAGATGAGCAGTTCTTC
NA,NA,TRBV7-3,TRBJ2-2,CASSPPRAGELFF,TGTGCCAGCAGCCCTCCGCGGGCCGGGGAGCTGTTTTTT
NA,NA,TRBV9,TRBJ2-4,CASSPFRTEKNIQYF,TGTGCCAGCAGCCCCTTTCGGACAGAGAAAAACATTCAGTACTTC
NA,NA,TRBV27,TRBJ1-1,CASSLWEDNTEAFF,TGTGCCAGCAGTTTATGGGAGGACAACACTGAAGCTTTCTTT
NA,TRBD2,TRBV7-2,TRBJ2-5,CASSPLPLVGGDQETQYF,TGTGCCAGCAGCCCCCTCCCCCTTGTCGGGGGGGACCAAGAGACCCAGTACTTC
NA,NA,TRBV2,TRBJ2-7,CASRQFYEQYF,TGTGCCAGCAGACAATTCTACGAGCAGTACTTC
NA,NA,TRBV19,TRBJ1-1,CASSVLLNTEAFF,TGTGCCAGTAGTGTCCTCCTGAACACTGAAGCTTTCTTT
NA,NA,TRBV7-9,TRBJ1-2,CASSPDSYGYTF,TGTGCCAGCAGCCCCGACAGCTATGGCTACACCTTC